Here is one T cell receptor beta chain with its context. Trimming left V 4 bases short and J 8 bases short, with 5 bases between. The CDR3 consists of 10 residues. In germline, CDR1 is MNHNY, CDR2 SVGAGI (reference sequence). Profiling relied on immunoSEQ multiplex PCR, and the TCRdb table lists in-frame clones only, not all of them. This table has 82,000 or so clones, 96% appearing once. The data belong to a study of technical replicates of blood from four donors. The sequenced sample consisted of T cells isolated from PBMCs. This TCR derives from a human donor in good health. The V and J genes are TRBV6-6 and TRBJ1-1; no reliable D call. CDR3 in amino acids: CASSLSEAFF. The CDR3 region has the DNA TGTGCCAGCAGTTTATCGGAAGCTTTCTTT.